A selection of T cell receptor beta chains follows, all from one sample in a study of CD8+ T cells in alopecia areata. Assay used: immunoSEQ multiplex PCR; TCRdb lists only in-frame clones, some missing. The data show about 23,000 clones, around 56% seen once. The specimen was NKG2D-high CD8+ T cells sorted from blood. These receptors were obtained from a human donor with alopecia areata. The conserved cysteine and the conserved F or W are not part of the CDR3 here.

V: TRBV4-1; CDR3: ASSQEGCRGEGTGELF
V: TRBV29-1; CDR3: SVETRGSSYEQY
V: TRBV9; CDR3: ASSASGSTDTQY
V: TRBV7-7; CDR3: ASSLENSPSYEQY
V: TRBV5-1; CDR3: ASSLRGNTEAF
V: TRBV6-1; CDR3: ASSEIGRALDEQY
V: TRBV6-5; CDR3: ASSPTLDQEKLF
V: TRBV6-5; CDR3: ASSLTSGSSYEQY
V: TRBV9; CDR3: ASSDGDPYNEQF
V: TRBV4-2; CDR3: ASSQASGSVLEQY
V: TRBV7-9; CDR3: ASSILAGTNRDEQF
V: TRBV2; CDR3: ASSVVLSYEQY
V: TRBV7-9; CDR3: ASSYSGSSYEQY
V: TRBV7-3; CDR3: ASSLGQSLGYEQY
V: TRBV19; CDR3: ASSSPKTGGTEAF
V: TRBV13; CDR3: ASSSGVEQY
V: TRBV2; CDR3: ATFRLEGTYEQY
V: TRBV5-1; CDR3: ASSPGRTEAF
V: TRBV2; CDR3: ASSETETTGELF
V: TRBV27; CDR3: ASSSPWWGMVGNEQF
V: TRBV7-2; CDR3: ASSLYLGNEQF
V: TRBV27; CDR3: ASHEQGAHTEAF
V: TRBV5-1; CDR3: ASSTKDLMDLEQY
V: TRBV7-6; CDR3: ASSLQSGHNEQF
V: TRBV12-5; CDR3: ASGLSGPWGTEAF
V: TRBV7-6; CDR3: ASNGRASGSSDTQY
V: TRBV7-8; CDR3: ASSLGRDTQY
V: TRBV27; CDR3: ASSLTLRTYEQY
V: TRBV14; CDR3: ASSRTPLGEQY
V: TRBV27; CDR3: ASSPTNTGELF
V: TRBV2; CDR3: ASRRKNIQY
V: TRBV19; CDR3: ASSRRDGQETQY
V: TRBV7-9; CDR3: ASSQSGPRTDEQY
V: TRBV9; CDR3: ASSVEIEAVGYT
V: TRBV5-1; CDR3: ASSPLQGGETQY
V: TRBV6-6; CDR3: ASSSGQYTRDTQY